These T cell receptor beta chains were read from a single sample in a study of blood T cell repertoires in COVID-19. Assay: immunoSEQ multiplex PCR; the TCRdb copy retains only in-frame clones and omits some. The table includes some 40,000 clones, roughly 84% detected once. What was sequenced was peripheral blood. These receptors came from a woman of 80 years or more with acute or convalescent COVID-19. CDR3s include the opening cysteine and the closing phenylalanine or tryptophan. A D gene is named only where the DNA matches it firmly. Part of the rows lack a size; the others show once, few, many or a class for expanded clones.

size	D	length	J	V	CDR3	DNA
few	TRBD2	15	TRBJ2-7	TRBV18	CASSPPGLAAEEQYF	TGTGCCAGCTCTCCTCCGGGACTAGCGGCGGAGGAGCAGTACTTC
NA	NA	14	TRBJ2-5	TRBV9	CASSEGQPQETQYF	TGTGCCAGCAGCGAGGGGCAGCCCCAAGAGACCCAGTACTTC
NA	TRBD2	17	TRBJ2-1	TRBV7-2	CASSSRLAGGPYNEQFF	TGTGCCAGCAGCTCCCGACTAGCGGGAGGGCCCTACAATGAGCAGTTCTTC
NA	TRBD2	16	TRBJ2-7	TRBV7-9	CASSSYLAGANPEQYF	TGTGCCAGCAGCTCCTATCTAGCGGGAGCAAACCCCGAGCAGTACTTC
NA	NA	13	TRBJ2-7	TRBV7-2	CASSPMGAGEQYF	TGTGCCAGCAGTCCCATGGGCGCGGGCGAGCAGTACTTC
NA	TRBD2	15	TRBJ2-2	TRBV27	CASSPSGRAAGELFF	TGTGCCAGCAGCCCTAGCGGGAGGGCCGCCGGGGAGCTGTTTTTT
NA	NA	16	TRBJ2-7	TRBV21-1	CASSPFPKREAYEQYF	TGTGCCAGCAGCCCTTTCCCCAAGCGGGAGGCCTACGAGCAGTACTTC
NA	TRBD2	15	TRBJ2-1	TRBV5-6	CASSRTGLADNEQFF	TGTGCCAGCAGCCGAACGGGACTAGCGGACAATGAGCAGTTCTTC
NA	NA	13	TRBJ1-2	TRBV3-1/TRBV3-2	CASSLTRNYGYTF	TGTGCCAGCAGCCTGACAAGGAACTATGGCTACACCTTC
NA	TRBD2	19	TRBJ2-2	TRBV7-9	CASSSPGGGSAANTGELFF	TGTGCCAGCAGCTCCCCGGGAGGAGGATCCGCCGCGAACACCGGGGAGCTGTTTTTT
NA	NA	15	TRBJ1-5	TRBV5-6	CASSSIPGRGQPQHF	TGTGCCAGCAGCTCAATTCCAGGCAGGGGACAGCCCCAGCATTTT
many	TRBD2	15	TRBJ2-2	TRBV5-6	CASSLAGGSTGELFF	TGTGCCAGCAGCTTGGCCGGCGGGAGCACCGGGGAGCTGTTTTTT
NA	NA	15	TRBJ1-2	TRBV7-2	CASSLKGGLGDGYTF	TGTGCCAGCAGCTTAAAAGGCGGGTTAGGTGATGGCTACACCTTC
NA	TRBD1	17	TRBJ2-6	TRBV30	CAWSAGQGFSGANVLTF	TGTGCCTGGAGTGCGGGACAGGGGTTCTCTGGGGCCAACGTCCTGACTTTC
NA	TRBD2	15	TRBJ2-1	TRBV30	CAWSVPTSGRNEQFF	TGTGCCTGGAGTGTACCGACTAGCGGGAGGAATGAGCAGTTCTTC
NA	TRBD2	17	TRBJ2-5	TRBV28	CASSEGTSGSAKETQYF	TGTGCCAGCAGTGAAGGGACTAGCGGGAGCGCAAAAGAGACCCAGTACTTC